The clone carrying this TCR beta chain turned up a few times. The entry originates in a study of human T cells and chemical hapten exposure. Attachment of unique molecular identifiers to individual cDNA molecules was performed in the library. In the original analysis: A per-sample median of around 100,000 TCRs was observed, with a range of about 23,224 to 690,600. TCRdb called the reads again in MiXCR, with one record for every CDR3 protein. The V and J calls, along with clone size, are taken from TCRdb and not from the paper's own processing. The sample has more than 100,000 distinct CDR3 sequences; 8.5% to 9% are singletons. The total RNA was obtained from whole blood that was not fractionated. Germline V gives CDR1 SGHVS, CDR2 FQNEAQ. V shed 3 bases, J shed 4 bases, and the junction held 8 bases outside the gene matches. The CDR3 extends over 17 amino acids.

The sample was whole blood. The chain uses TRBV7-8 and TRBJ2-3, with 12 bases lining up with TRBD2. The TCR originated in a human donor in good health. Some clones in this sample may be carry-over from other donors' samples. CDR3 sequence: CASSLGRLAGVADTQYF. In DNA form, the CDR3 reads TGTGCCAGCAGCTTGGGGAGACTAGCGGGAGTGGCAGATACGCAGTATTTT.